The next 27 T cell receptor beta chains were all read from a single sample in a study of PD-L1 blockade in urothelial cancer. The time point here: pretreatment peripheral blood. Some clones are missing from TCRdb's copy, which holds only in-frame ones; the method was immunoSEQ multiplex PCR. The sample lists approximately 51,000 clones, 86% seen once, with 20% to 25% in the top ten. The sample here was PBMCs, taken around atezolizumab (anti-PD-L1) treatment. The source of these receptors is a man in his 60s with urothelial cancer.

V and J are TRBV6-5 and TRBJ2-1; 11 bases align to TRBD2. In germline, CDR1 is MNHEY, CDR2 SVGAGI. The CDR3 contains 15 residues. After removal of 6 bases from V and 2 bases from J, the junction contained 3 bases not matched to a gene. The CDR3 sequence: CASRNSGGAYNEQFF. CDR3 DNA sequence: TGTGCCAGCAGGAATAGCGGGGGGGCCTACAATGAGCAGTTCTTC.

The chain uses TRBV7-2 and TRBJ2-7; 9 bases are a match to TRBD2. Germline CDR1 reads SGHTA; CDR2 reads FQGNSA. Trimming cost V 3 bases and J 5 bases; bases outside gene matches: 8. This CDR3 comprises 15 residues. In DNA, the CDR3 is TGTGCCAGCAGCTTTGGGCGGGGGGGCCGAAACGAGCAGTACTTC. This translates into CASSFGRGGRNEQYF.

V usage is TRBV9 and J usage is TRBJ2-3, with TRBD2 matching 10 bases. The length of the CDR3 is 15 residues. The ends lost 0 bases at V and 4 bases at J; junction bases unmatched: 2. In germline, CDR1 is SGDLS, CDR2 YYNGEE. The chain's CDR3 is CASSVVTSGADTQYF. CDR3 sequence (DNA): TGTGCCAGCAGCGTAGTCACTAGCGGGGCAGATACGCAGTATTTT.

The chain recombines TRBV7-6 with TRBJ2-3; 9 nucleotides agree with TRBD2. This CDR3 is 18 amino acids long. Germline V CDR1 and CDR2: SGHVS, FNYEAQ. V lost 10 bases to trimming and J lost 2 bases; unmatched junction nucleotides: 19. The CDR3 DNA reads as TGTGCCACAGCATCAGCGGGGGGACCGCTACAGACCACAGATACGCAGTATTTT. Its translation: CATASAGGPLQTTDTQYF.

This rearrangement joins TRBV6-1 to TRBJ1-2, with D uncertain. The CDR3 totals 13 residues. Germline V gene lookup returns CDR1 MNHNS and CDR2 SASEGT. The ends were cut back, 5 bases at V and 0 bases at J, with 7 bases in the middle. This chain's CDR3 is CASSKNTNYGYTF. The DNA for the CDR3 is TGTGCCAGCAGTAAGAACACTAACTATGGCTACACCTTC.

The chain is built from TRBV18 and TRBJ2-7; 9 nucleotides line up with TRBD1. V shed 3 bases, J shed 5 bases, and the junction held 5 bases outside the gene matches. The V gene's germline CDR1 is KGHSH and CDR2 LQKENI. The CDR3 length is 14 residues. CDR3 nucleotides: TGTGCCAGCTCACCCCAGGGACAGGGAAACGAGCAGTACTTC. It encodes CASSPQGQGNEQYF.

This chain connects TRBV6-5 to TRBJ1-1; D unclear. Germline values: CDR1 MNHEY, CDR2 SVGAGI. V shed 0 bases and J shed 0 bases, with 8 bases lying between them. This CDR3 spans 15 amino acids. CDR3 nucleotide sequence: TGTGCCAGCAGTTACTCGGCGGGTTTGAACACTGAAGCTTTCTTT. It codes for CASSYSAGLNTEAFF.

The chain couples TRBV2 to TRBJ1-2; 8 bases match TRBD1. The germline V gene encodes CDR1 SNHLY and CDR2 FYNNEI. J lost 7 bases, V lost 8 bases, and 15 bases had no gene match. The CDR3 extends over 15 amino acids. The CDR3 spells CASLPTGTGLGGYTF. The CDR3 DNA sequence: TGTGCCAGCTTACCTACCGGGACAGGCTTGGGTGGCTACACCTTC.

This clone has just one count. The chain uses TRBV9 and TRBJ2-1; weak D call: TRBD1 (6 bases). In germline, CDR1 is SGDLS, CDR2 YYNGEE. There are 16 residues in the CDR3. Trimming stripped 0 bases from V and 5 bases from J, with 15 bases between. CDR3 amino acids: CASSVGARGVDNEQFF. CDR3 bases: TGTGCCAGCAGCGTAGGTGCCAGGGGCGTGGACAATGAGCAGTTCTTC.

The rearrangement joins TRBV5-4 to TRBJ1-2, with D possibly TRBD1 on 6 matching bases. There are 13 residues in the CDR3. Germline values: CDR1 SGHNT, CDR2 YYREEE (reference sequence). V was trimmed by 0 bases and J by 4 bases, leaving 7 bases between them. CDR3 sequence: CASSLGGGYGYTF. CDR3 DNA sequence: TGTGCCAGCAGCTTGGGAGGGGGCTATGGCTACACCTTC.

This clone was counted once. The chain carries TRBV18 and TRBJ2-5; 13 nucleotides align to TRBD2. Germline-derived CDR1 and CDR2 are KGHSH and LQKENI. This CDR3 contains 14 residues. V lost 5 bases to trimming and J lost 5 bases; unmatched junction nucleotides: 2. The CDR3 sequence is CASSGTSGKETQYF. The CDR3 DNA reads TGTGCCAGCTCAGGGACTAGCGGGAAGGAGACCCAGTACTTC.

This chain joins TRBV27 and TRBJ2-1; D is ambiguous. Trimming stripped 5 bases from V and 1 base from J, with 15 bases between. From germline, CDR1 is MNHEY and CDR2 SMNVEV (reference sequence). CDR3 length: 16 amino acids. This CDR3 reads CASSPARGGSYNEQFF. Written as DNA, the CDR3 is TGTGCCAGCAGTCCCGCCAGAGGTGGGTCCTACAATGAGCAGTTCTTC.

This clone was recorded once. This chain uses TRBV6-5 with TRBJ1-2; TRBD1 aligns across 7 bases. There are 15 residues in the CDR3. The V gene's germline CDR1 is MNHEY and CDR2 SVGAGI. The junction had 11 bases not matched to a gene; V was cut back by 5 bases and J by 5 bases. CDR3 loop: CASSTTTGSKYGYTF. The CDR3 DNA is TGTGCCAGCAGTACAACGACAGGGTCAAAGTATGGCTACACCTTC.

The chain employs TRBV7-9 and TRBJ2-1; 11 bases are shared with TRBD2. Germline V lookup: CDR1 SEHNR, CDR2 FQNEAQ (reference sequence). The CDR3 consists of 18 residues. J gave up 6 bases and V 5 bases, and 15 bases lay outside the gene matches. DNA for the CDR3: TGTGCCAGCAGCCCGCCGTCGGTAGCGGGGGGGCTGAGCAATGAGCAGTTCTTC. Protein product: CASSPPSVAGGLSNEQFF.

The chain employs TRBV7-2 and TRBJ2-3; D perhaps matches TRBD2 (7 bases). V was shortened by 0 bases and J by 1 base, with 11 bases between the two germline ends. There are 16 residues in the CDR3. Per germline, CDR1 SGHTA and CDR2 FQGNSA. The CDR3 is CASSLAGGPRTDTQYF. In DNA, the CDR3 is TGTGCCAGCAGCTTAGCGGGGGGGCCTCGCACAGATACGCAGTATTTT. The full variable domain, rest sourced from reference TRBV7-2 and TRBJ2-3, is GAGVSQSPSNKVTEKGKDVELRCDPISGHTALYWYRQSLGQGLEFLIYFQGNSAPDKSGLPSDRFSAERTGGSVSTLTIQRTQQEDSAVYLCASSLAGGPRTDTQYFGPGTRLTVL.

The rearrangement uses TRBV6-1 and TRBJ2-3, with TRBD2 matching 8 bases. V lost 7 bases to trimming and J lost 3 bases; unmatched junction nucleotides: 6. This CDR3 is built from 14 residues. Germline CDR1 reads MNHNS; CDR2 reads SASEGT. CDR3 region: CASKLAEATDTQYF. In nucleotides, the CDR3 is TGTGCCAGCAAACTAGCGGAGGCAACAGATACGCAGTATTTT.

The chain carries TRBV5-6 and TRBJ2-7; 14 positions match TRBD2. The V gene's germline CDR1 is SGHDT and CDR2 YYEEEE. Trimming at V came to 2 bases and at J to 5 bases, leaving 3 bases not matched to a gene. The CDR3 has 15 residues. The CDR3 coding sequence is TGTGCCAGCAGCTTCGGGACTAGCGGGGGTAACGAGCAGTACTTC. Translating it yields CASSFGTSGGNEQYF.

The V call is TRBV7-9, the J call TRBJ1-1; 7 positions match TRBD1. The CDR3 contains 15 residues. Germline V CDR1 and CDR2: SEHNR, FQNEAQ (reference sequence). The V gene end was trimmed by 4 bases and the J gene end by 5 bases; junction bases not matched to a gene: 10. CDR3 sequence (DNA): TGTGCCAGCAGCTCAAAGGGCCAGGGGGAGACTGAAGCTTTCTTT. This codes for CASSSKGQGETEAFF. The full variable domain, rest sourced from reference TRBV7-9 and TRBJ1-1, is DTGVSQNPRHKITKRGQNVTFRCDPISEHNRLYWYRQTLGQGPEFLTYFQNEAQLEKSRLLSDRFSAERPKGSFSTLEIQRTEQGDSAMYLCASSSKGQGETEAFFGQGTRLTVV.

This clone was counted between two and nine times. This sequence joins TRBV6-1 and TRBJ1-1, with 11 bases lining up with TRBD1. V gave up 4 bases and J gave up 4 bases; unmatched junction bases: 8. Germline CDR1 is MNHNS and CDR2 is SASEGT. The CDR3 loop spans 16 amino acids. Here the CDR3 DNA reads TGTGCCAGCAGTGGCCGGACAGGGGGCGTGGCCACTGAAGCTTTCTTT. This gives the protein CASSGRTGGVATEAFF.

This clone was seen only once. V and J are TRBV27 and TRBJ2-4, with a weak D call TRBD2 (7 bases). V was shortened by 8 bases and J by 0 bases, with 29 bases between the two germline ends. This CDR3 is built from 20 residues. Germline CDR1 is MNHEY and CDR2 is SMNVEV (reference sequence). CDR3 loop: CASSLPNWGGLILAKNIQYF. In DNA form, the CDR3 reads TGTGCCAGCTCCCTCCCGAACTGGGGGGGGCTGATACTAGCCAAAAACATTCAGTACTTC.

The chain recombines TRBV10-1 with TRBJ1-1; D gene ambiguous. Trimming pared 0 bases from V and 1 base from J, leaving 6 bases between. The CDR3 extends over 14 amino acids. From germline, CDR1 is WNHNN and CDR2 SYGVQD (reference sequence). The CDR3 sequence is CASSESRANTEAFF. The CDR3 DNA follows: TGCGCCAGCAGTGAGTCACGAGCGAACACTGAAGCTTTCTTT.

This clone has a handful of counts. The V gene is TRBV5-4, the J gene TRBJ2-7; 7 bases are shared with TRBD1. V trimming: 5 bases; J trimming: 0 bases; junction bases outside the gene matches: 2. Germline V lookup: CDR1 SGHNT, CDR2 YYREEE (reference sequence). The CDR3 covers 13 residues. DNA for the CDR3: TGTGCCAGCAGTGGGACAGCCTCCTACGAGCAGTACTTC. Translation gives CASSGTASYEQYF. The full variable domain, completed using reference TRBV5-4 and TRBJ2-7, is ETGVTQSPTHLIKTRGQQVTLRCSSQSGHNTVSWYQQALGQGPQFIFQYYREEENGRGNFPPRFSGLQFPNYSSELNVNALELDDSALYLCASSGTASYEQYFGPGTRLTVT.

This clone came up once. In the same sample, other DNA sequences code for this CDR3. The chain carries TRBV18 and TRBJ1-6; D is undetermined. Germline CDR1 is KGHSH and CDR2 is LQKENI. V dropped 1 base and J dropped 8 bases, with 9 bases sitting between them. This CDR3 region has 14 residues. CDR3 coding DNA: TGTGCCAGCTCACCACTGGATCGGGATTCACCCCTCCACTTT. Its translation is CASSPLDRDSPLHF.

J is TRBJ1-2 and V is TRBV27; TRBD1 aligns across 11 bases. V gave up 2 bases and J gave up 5 bases; unmatched junction bases: 4. Germline V gene lookup returns CDR1 MNHEY and CDR2 SMNVEV (reference sequence). This CDR3 region has 15 residues. For the CDR3, the DNA is TGTGCCAGCAGTTTAGGACAGGGGGCGGTTTATGGCTACACCTTC. This encodes CASSLGQGAVYGYTF.

The V and J genes are TRBV5-1 and TRBJ1-2; 7 bases map to TRBD1. Trimming cost V 7 bases and J 2 bases; bases outside gene matches: 5. This CDR3 has 13 amino acids. Germline V gene sequence: CDR1 SGHRS, CDR2 YFSETQ. The CDR3: CASSQGGNYGYTF. The DNA for the CDR3 is TGCGCCAGCTCTCAGGGGGGCAACTATGGCTACACCTTC.

There are a few counts of this clone. V gene TRBV10-1 combines with J gene TRBJ2-7, with 9 nucleotides matching TRBD1. J was trimmed by 5 bases and V by 0 bases; bases with no gene match: 2. CDR1 and CDR2 from the germline V gene are WNHNN and SYGVQD (reference sequence). The CDR3 runs to 14 residues. This CDR3 is CASSESGTGNEQYF. CDR3 nucleotides: TGCGCCAGCAGTGAGTCCGGGACAGGGAACGAGCAGTACTTC.

The rearrangement uses TRBV5-1 and TRBJ2-1, with 9 bases identical to TRBD2. Losses at the gene ends were 7 bases for V and 0 bases for J; bases not matched to a gene: 5. There are 15 residues in the CDR3. The germline V gene encodes CDR1 SGHRS and CDR2 YFSETQ. The CDR3 spells CASGWRGGSYNEQFF. In DNA form, the CDR3 reads TGCGCCAGCGGATGGCGGGGGGGCTCCTACAATGAGCAGTTCTTC.